This passage covers 32 T cell receptor beta chains from one sample sequenced in a study of blood T cells in healthy people across ages. A sample-barcoded 5' primer and a J-beta primer mix were used in a second PCR of about 6 to 12 cycles. Using its own MiXCR run on the 5' RACE reads, TCRdb lists one record per CDR3 protein. The repertoire holds about 1.5 million distinct CDR3 sequences, with 40% to 45% as singletons. Material: blood. The receptors here all came from a woman between 18 and 29 years old in good health.

J is TRBJ1-2 and V is TRBV25-1, with D tentatively TRBD1 (6 bases). V gave up 1 base and J gave up 2 bases, with 11 bases separating them. The length of the CDR3 is 15 residues. Per the germline V gene, CDR1 is MGHDK and CDR2 is SYGVNS. In DNA, the CDR3 is TGTGCCAGCAGTGAATTTTACAGGGACAACTATGGCTACACCTTC. Translated, it gives CASSEFYRDNYGYTF.

The chain joins TRBV18 to TRBJ1-3; possible D gene TRBD1, 6 bases. V was cut by 1 base and J by 4 bases, with 8 bases left in between. Germline CDR1 is KGHSH and CDR2 is LQKENI. The CDR3 is 14 amino acids. DNA for the CDR3: TGTGCCAGCTCACCACTGGACAGCGGAAACACCATATATTTT. Translated: CASSPLDSGNTIYF.

CDR3 sequence (DNA): TGTGCCAGCAGTACCAGACAGGGGGCCCCCTACAATGAGCAGTTCTTC. This codes for CASSTRQGAPYNEQFF. V is TRBV6-2 or TRBV6-3 and J is TRBJ2-1, with 10 bases fitting TRBD1. The CDR3 covers 16 residues. The V segment lost 5 bases and the J segment 2 bases; nucleotides outside the gene matches: 6. Germline lookup yields CDR1 MNHEY and CDR2 SVGEGT.

This clonotype has just a few counts. J is TRBJ2-5 and V is TRBV10-2; 7 nucleotides agree with TRBD1. The CDR3 is 15 residues long. V lost 3 bases to trimming and J lost 1 base; unmatched junction nucleotides: 5. Germline-derived CDR1 and CDR2 are WSHSY and SAAADI. The CDR3: CASSEHGTVQETQYF. As DNA, the CDR3 is TGCGCCAGCAGTGAACACGGGACAGTCCAAGAGACCCAGTACTTC.

This chain joins TRBV28 and TRBJ2-5; 8 bases map to TRBD1. The J call is uncertain, as TRBJ2-7 better fits the DNA end. This CDR3 contains 16 residues. Germline CDR1 is MDHEN and CDR2 is SYDVKM. CDR3 DNA sequence: TGTGCCAGCAGTATCCCCAGGGGGCTGAAGGTATACGAGCAGTACTTC. The encoded protein is CASSIPRGLKVYEQYF.

This clonotype was detected a few times. The chain uses TRBV9 and TRBJ2-1; 11 bases are a match to TRBD2. The assigned J gene may be wrong: the sequence end matches TRBJ2-7 better. The CDR3 runs 17 residues. CDR1 and CDR2 (germline): SGDLS, YYNGEE. CDR3 DNA: TGTGCCAGCAGCGTAGGGGGGACTAGCGGAATCTACAATGAGCAGTACTTC. Translation: CASSVGGTSGIYNEQYF.

This clonotype was counted between two and nine times. The V gene is TRBV5-1, the J gene TRBJ2-1; no clear D gene. Germline CDR1 reads SGHRS; CDR2 reads YFSETQ. CDR3 length equals 20 residues. The ends were cut back, 3 bases at V and 0 bases at J, with 25 bases in the middle. This chain's CDR3 is CASSSHVGEGSQSSYNEQFF. In DNA, the CDR3 is TGCGCCAGCAGCTCCCACGTAGGTGAAGGTTCTCAGAGCTCCTACAATGAGCAGTTCTTC.

This clonotype occurred a few times. This sequence joins TRBV18 and TRBJ1-5; D is undetermined. Trimming took 2 bases from V and 4 from J, leaving 6 bases between them. The CDR3 is 13 residues long. Looked up from germline, CDR1 is KGHSH and CDR2 is LQKENI. CDR3 region: CASSPVTNQPQHF. The DNA of the CDR3 is TGTGCCAGCTCACCAGTCACAAATCAGCCCCAGCATTTT. Using reference TRBV18 and TRBJ1-5 for the parts outside the CDR3, the full variable domain is NAGVMQNPRHLVRRRGQEARLRCSPMKGHSHVYWYRQLPEEGLKFMVYLQKENIIDESGMPKERFSAEFPKEGPSILRIQQVVRGDSAAYFCASSPVTNQPQHFGDGTRLSIL.

The chain combines TRBV29-1 with TRBJ1-2; 7 bases are a match to TRBD1. Germline loops: CDR1 SQVTM, CDR2 ANQGSEA. With V trimmed by 7 bases and J by 6 bases, 11 bases remained unmatched. The CDR3 runs 13 residues. The CDR3 DNA follows: TGCAGCGCTGCCCGTGACAGGGAAGATGGCTACACCTTC. It translates to CSAARDREDGYTF.

Concerning this clonotype: An end of the junction does not agree with germline; a read error may underlie this. The chain is built from TRBV7-2 and TRBJ1-3, with a weak D call TRBD1 (5 bases). This CDR3 comprises 16 residues. The germline V gene has CDR1 SGHTA and CDR2 FQGNSA. CDR3 residues: CASNLGSTRGGNTIYF. The CDR3 DNA is TGTGCCAGCAACTTAGGATCTACACGGGGCGGAAACACCATATATTTT. Drawing the rest from reference TRBV7-2 and TRBJ1-3, the complete variable domain is GAGVSQSPSNKVTEKGKDVELRCDPISGHTALYWYRQSLGQGLEFLIYFQGNSAPDKSGLPSDRFSAERTGGSVSTLTIQRTQQEDSAVYLCASNLGSTRGGNTIYFGEGSWLTVV.

V usage is TRBV27 and J usage is TRBJ1-5; the D is unclear. The CDR3 is 9 amino acids. The V gene's germline CDR1 is MNHEY and CDR2 SMNVEV (reference sequence). V lost 11 bases to trimming and J lost 9 bases, with 8 bases between them. The CDR3 loop reads CAAVGPQHF. The CDR3 DNA reads TGTGCCGCCGTGGGGCCCCAGCATTTT.

In this sample, this clonotype turned up once. J is TRBJ2-5 and V is TRBV10-3; no definite D call. V lost 11 bases and J lost 2, with 12 bases in between. CDR3 length equals 12 residues. The germline CDR1 and CDR2 sequences are ENHRY and SYGVKD. This CDR3 reads CAVGSPQETQYF. CDR3 in DNA: TGTGCCGTAGGCAGTCCGCAAGAGACCCAGTACTTC.

This clonotype was observed a handful of times. The rearrangement links TRBV5-6 to TRBJ2-3; 12 bases are shared with TRBD1. Trimming cost V 4 bases and J 2 bases; bases outside gene matches: 8. CDR3 length: 17 residues. CDR1 and CDR2 from the germline V gene are SGHDT and YYEEEE. The CDR3 protein is CASSLLRDRGPTDTQYF. CDR3 nucleotide sequence: TGTGCCAGCAGCCTACTACGGGACAGGGGGCCCACAGATACGCAGTATTTT. The full variable domain, in which reference TRBV5-6 and TRBJ2-3 provide the parts outside the CDR3, is DAGVTQSPTHLIKTRGQQVTLRCSPKSGHDTVSWYQQALGQGPQFIFQYYEEEERQRGNFPDRFSGHQFPNYSSELNVNALLLGDSALYLCASSLLRDRGPTDTQYFGPGTRLTVL.

In this sample, this clonotype turned up a few times. This chain joins TRBV2 and TRBJ1-2; a possible D gene is TRBD1 (5 bases). The V gene lost 5 bases and the J gene lost 4 bases, with 11 bases spanning the gap. The CDR3 has 13 residues. Germline V lookup: CDR1 SNHLY, CDR2 FYNNEI. The CDR3 is CASSIGHGYGYTF. In DNA form, the CDR3 reads TGTGCCAGCAGTATCGGACACGGCTATGGCTACACCTTC.

V and J are TRBV12-3 or TRBV12-4 and TRBJ2-2; D tentatively reads TRBD1 or TRBD2 (5 bases each). Trimming took 6 bases from V and 4 from J, leaving 15 bases between them. This CDR3 comprises 15 residues. This CDR3 reads CASRGPNRSTGELFF. DNA for the CDR3: TGTGCCAGCAGGGGACCGAACCGAAGCACCGGGGAGCTGTTTTTT.

CDR3 bases: TGTGCCAGCAGCGCACGAGGGACAGGGTTTATGGATGGCTACACCTTC. Its protein is CASSARGTGFMDGYTF. The gene calls are TRBV7-9 and TRBJ1-2, with 9 bases that match TRBD1. The CDR3 extends over 16 amino acids. V lost 5 bases and J lost 6; bases outside the gene matches: 13. Germline V lookup: CDR1 SEHNR, CDR2 FQNEAQ (reference sequence). The entire variable domain, with the rest obtained from reference TRBV7-9 and TRBJ1-2, is as follows: DTGVSQNPRHKITKRGQNVTFRCDPISEHNRLYWYRQTLGQGPEFLTYFQNEAQLEKSRLLSDRFSAERPKGSFSTLEIQRTEQGDSAMYLCASSARGTGFMDGYTFGSGTRLTVV.

In its sample, this clonotype was seen a few times. The rearrangement uses TRBV14 and TRBJ1-2, with TRBD1 as a possible D gene (6 bases). Germline V gene data show CDR1 as SGHDN and CDR2 as FVKESK. CDR3 length: 14 amino acids. Deletions cut 2 bases from V and 2 bases from J, with 9 bases between. This CDR3 is CASSQSGQNYGYTF. The CDR3 region has the DNA TGTGCCAGCAGCCAAAGTGGACAGAACTATGGCTACACCTTC.

The gene calls are TRBV4-1 and TRBJ2-3; 9 bases line up with TRBD2. The CDR3 covers 18 residues. Germline CDR1 MGHRA, CDR2 YSYEKL. V lost 0 bases, J lost 4 bases, and 11 bases stayed unmatched. The CDR3 loop is CASSQDPGTSLPADTQYF. CDR3 in DNA: TGCGCCAGCAGCCAAGATCCCGGGACTAGCCTCCCAGCAGATACGCAGTATTTT.

This clonotype was seen only a few times. The chain has TRBV12-3 or TRBV12-4 and TRBJ2-7; TRBD1 aligns across 9 bases. The CDR3 contains 16 residues. With 7 bases clipped from V and 5 bases from J, the junction kept 15 bases outside the gene matches. The CDR3 region is CASKREFGTGKDEQYF. CDR3 nucleotide sequence: TGTGCCAGCAAACGCGAGTTTGGGACAGGGAAAGACGAGCAGTACTTC.

V is TRBV15 and J is TRBJ2-7, with 14 bases matching TRBD2. In germline, CDR1 is LNHNV, CDR2 YYDKDF (reference sequence). Germline trimming cut 3 bases from V and 2 bases from J; bases unmatched to any gene: 6. The CDR3 runs 17 residues. CDR3 sequence: CATSRTSGRALAYEQYF. The CDR3 DNA reads as TGTGCCACCAGCAGGACTAGCGGGAGGGCTCTAGCCTACGAGCAGTACTTC. Full variable domain (remainder filled in from reference TRBV15 and TRBJ2-7): DAMVIQNPRYQVTQFGKPVTLSCSQTLNHNVMYWYQQKSSQAPKLLFHYYDKDFNNEADTPDNFQSRRPNTSFCFLDIRSPGLGDTAMYLCATSRTSGRALAYEQYFGPGTRLTVT.

The CDR3 DNA sequence: TGCAGCGTTGTCGGCCGCAGCGGGAGTTACAATGAGCAGTTCTTC. This codes for CSVVGRSGSYNEQFF. This rearrangement joins TRBV29-1 to TRBJ2-1; 8 bases match TRBD2. CDR1 and CDR2 from the germline V gene are SQVTM and ANQGSEA. J lost 4 bases, V lost 4 bases, and 9 bases had no gene match. CDR3 size: 15 residues.

This clonotype has only one observation. V is TRBV4-3 and J is TRBJ2-5; 10 bases match TRBD2. In germline, CDR1 is LGHNA, CDR2 YSLEER. The CDR3 runs 16 residues. Unmatched junction bases numbered 14, after V lost 2 bases and J lost 11 bases. DNA of the CDR3: TGCGCCAGCAGCCAAAGGGGACTAGCGTTCTACAATGAGCAGTACTTC. Its protein is CASSQRGLAFYNEQYF.

The genes are TRBV27 and TRBJ2-7; 7 bases align to TRBD1. This CDR3 comprises 15 residues. V was clipped by 3 bases and J by 3 bases; unmatched bases: 8. Germline CDR1 reads MNHEY; CDR2 reads SMNVEV (reference sequence). The CDR3 DNA reads as TGTGCCAGCAGTTTCACAGGGGTCTCCTTCTACGAGCAGTACTTC. Translation: CASSFTGVSFYEQYF.

CDR3 loop: CASSATGQNYEQYF. The CDR3 DNA sequence: TGTGCCAGCTCAGCTACGGGACAGAACTACGAGCAGTACTTC. The chain recombines TRBV18 with TRBJ2-7; 7 bases are a match to TRBD1. Trimming at V came to 5 bases and at J to 3 bases, leaving 7 bases not matched to a gene. This CDR3 is 14 amino acids long. Germline loops: CDR1 KGHSH, CDR2 LQKENI.

The rearrangement joins TRBV7-9 to TRBJ2-1; 11 nucleotides match TRBD2. From germline, CDR1 is SEHNR and CDR2 FQNEAQ (reference sequence). V lost 0 bases, J lost 6 bases, and 4 bases stayed unmatched. CDR3 length: 16 residues. CDR3 sequence: CASSLARLAGGNEQFF. The CDR3 nucleotides are TGTGCCAGCAGCTTAGCGAGGCTAGCGGGAGGCAATGAGCAGTTCTTC.

This clonotype was found a few times. This chain links TRBV15 with TRBJ2-3, with TRBD2 as a possible D gene (5 bases). V lost 0 bases, J lost 5 bases, and 15 bases lay in between. Germline V gene data show CDR1 as LNHNV and CDR2 as YYDKDF (reference sequence). The CDR3 loop spans 16 amino acids. The CDR3 DNA sequence: TGTGCCACCAGCAGAGATCGTCCGGGAAAGAGAGATACGCAGTATTTT. It specifies CATSRDRPGKRDTQYF.

This chain links TRBV10-3 with TRBJ1-2; tentative D call: TRBD1 (5 bases). The V end lost 6 bases, the J end lost 0 bases, and 8 bases lay between the germline ends. The CDR3 extends over 13 amino acids. CDR1 is ENHRY, CDR2 SYGVKD, per germline. The CDR3 DNA reads TGTGCCATCAGAGACAGCCCTAACTATGGCTACACCTTC. Translation: CAIRDSPNYGYTF.

The V and J genes are TRBV4-3 and TRBJ1-4; 7 nucleotides match TRBD1. The germline V gene has CDR1 LGHNA and CDR2 YSLEER. This CDR3 region has 16 residues. J gave up 5 bases and V 0 bases, and 6 bases lay outside the gene matches. The CDR3 DNA reads as TGCGCCAGCAGCCAAGATGTTTACAGGGGCAATGAAAAACTGTTTTTT. Its protein is CASSQDVYRGNEKLFF.

V and J are TRBV7-2 and TRBJ1-1, with D tentatively TRBD1 (5 bases). Germline CDR1 SGHTA, CDR2 FQGNSA. Trimming took 5 bases from V and 1 from J, leaving 17 bases between them. This CDR3 has 16 amino acids. The CDR3 region has the DNA TGTGCCAGCAGCCTAACCCCGGGACGGCCGAACACTGAAGCTTTCTTT. This translates into CASSLTPGRPNTEAFF.

This clonotype was detected a few times. CDR3 region: CASSLTPLGETQYF. Written as DNA, the CDR3 is TGTGCCAGCAGCTTAACCCCTTTGGGGGAGACCCAGTACTTC. This chain uses TRBV13 with TRBJ2-5; D gene ambiguous. The CDR3 runs to 14 residues. Trimming stripped 2 bases from V and 5 bases from J, with 12 bases between. Looked up from germline, CDR1 is PRHDT and CDR2 is FYEKMQ (reference sequence).

V and J are TRBV11-1 and TRBJ2-3; possible D gene TRBD2, 5 bases. Germline loops: CDR1 SGHAT, CDR2 FQDESV (reference sequence). V lost 1 base and J 2 bases, leaving 19 bases between the germline ends. This CDR3 has 18 residues. The CDR3: CASSLVPHPAVATDTQYF. CDR3 nucleotide sequence: TGTGCCAGCAGCTTAGTCCCTCACCCAGCGGTGGCCACAGATACGCAGTATTTT.

The chain is built from TRBV20-1 and TRBJ2-1; 13 bases align to TRBD2. V dropped 7 bases and J dropped 13; count of bases not matched to a gene: 19. The CDR3 extends over 16 amino acids. Per germline, CDR1 DFQATT and CDR2 SNEGSKA (reference sequence). The CDR3 loop reads CSVFPGLAGDRETQFF. CDR3 bases: TGCAGTGTCTTCCCCGGACTAGCGGGAGACAGGGAGACCCAGTTCTTC.